This entry features one T cell receptor beta chain sequence. CDR1 is SGHRS and CDR2 is YFSETQ in the germline V gene. CDR3 size: 15 residues. V was clipped by 4 bases and J by 4 bases; unmatched bases: 3. These data belong to a study of blood T cell repertoires in COVID-19. Study as a whole: PBMCs, B-cell-depleted T cells, or T cells provided the cDNA or gDNA that made up the material.

Authors' data handling: Amplifying reference gene primers gave estimates of nucleated cell counts. Sequencing used immunoSEQ multiplex PCR; TCRdb keeps in-frame clones, though not all of them. D and trimming come from the DNA, and the V and J calls and clone size come from that table. The sample consists of approximately 350,000 clones, roughly 89% of them appearing once. The sequenced sample was peripheral blood. V gene TRBV5-1 combines with J gene TRBJ1-3, with TRBD1 matching 12 bases. The TCR comes from a woman between 18 and 29 years old who had recovered from COVID-19. Here the CDR3 reads CASSRDRGPGNTIYF. The CDR3, as DNA: TGCGCCAGCAGCCGGGACAGGGGGCCCGGAAACACCATATATTTT.